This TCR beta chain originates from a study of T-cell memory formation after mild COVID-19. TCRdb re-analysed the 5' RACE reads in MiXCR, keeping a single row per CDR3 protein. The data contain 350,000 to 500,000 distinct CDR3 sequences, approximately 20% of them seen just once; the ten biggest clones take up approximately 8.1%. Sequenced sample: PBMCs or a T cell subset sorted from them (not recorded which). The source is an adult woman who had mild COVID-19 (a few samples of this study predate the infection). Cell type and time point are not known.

The CDR3 bases are TGTGCCAGCAGCCCCGGACTGAATGACTACAATGAGCAGTTCTTC. Translating gives CASSPGLNDYNEQFF. The rearrangement links TRBV5-6 to TRBJ2-1; perhaps TRBD2 as D (5 bases). Germline CDR1 reads SGHDT; CDR2 reads YYEEEE. Between the trimmed V and J ends, which lost 4 bases and 3 bases, there was a span of 14 bases. The CDR3 loop spans 15 amino acids.